The rows below give T cell receptor beta chains drawn from one sample of a study of shared T cell receptors in the human thymus. Repertoires were generated with immunoSEQ multiplex PCR, while TCRdb's copy carries only in-frame clones and drops some. Here the sample spans over 650,000 clones, about 90% being singletons. These same records also appear under a second study, on human thymus T cells.

The sample comprised thymocytes. These receptors were taken from a boy under two years old with a congenital heart defect. Each CDR3 is given with its conserved first and last residue. D genes are given only for firm matches. Where a row states a size, it is once, few, many or the class of an expanded clone; other rows omit it.

J: TRBJ2-7
D: NA
V: TRBV5-4
size: NA
DNA: TGTGCCAGCAGCTCCGCTCGGGGTGAGCAGTACTTC
CDR3: CASSSARGEQYF

J: TRBJ2-6
D: NA
V: TRBV4-3
size: NA
DNA: TGCGCCAGCAGCCAAGATTGGGTGGTGGAGGGGGGGGCCAACGTCCTGACTTTC
CDR3: CASSQDWVVEGGANVLTF

J: TRBJ2-2
D: TRBD2
V: TRBV10-1
size: NA
DNA: TGCGCCACTTCTCGGGGGGCCGGGGAGCTGTTTTTT
CDR3: CATSRGAGELFF

J: TRBJ2-3
D: NA
V: TRBV6-5
size: NA
DNA: TGTGCCAGCAGTTACCTCAGGGGCACAGATACGCAGTATTTT
CDR3: CASSYLRGTDTQYF

J: TRBJ2-3
D: NA
V: TRBV4-1
size: NA
DNA: TGCGCCAGCAGCCAAGATGTCCGGACTGAGAGCACAGATACGCAGTATTTT
CDR3: CASSQDVRTESTDTQYF

J: TRBJ1-5
D: NA
V: TRBV10-3
size: few
DNA: TGTGCCATCAGTGCTCGACAAGGCCTCCCTCAGCCCCAGCATTTT
CDR3: CAISARQGLPQPQHF

J: TRBJ2-7
D: NA
V: TRBV6-5
size: NA
DNA: TGTGCCAGCAGTTATACCCCCGGGACCTACGAGCAGTACTTC
CDR3: CASSYTPGTYEQYF

J: TRBJ1-2
D: NA
V: TRBV19
size: NA
DNA: TGTGCCAGTAGTAAAAAACGGGGCTACACCTTC
CDR3: CASSKKRGYTF

J: TRBJ2-7
D: NA
V: TRBV28
size: NA
DNA: TGTGCCAGCCTTCTGGCCAGAACCTACGAGCAGTACTTC
CDR3: CASLLARTYEQYF

J: TRBJ2-1
D: NA
V: TRBV5-1
size: NA
DNA: TGCGCCAGCAGCCCGTTAGGGGGGGGCCTATACAATGAGCAGTTCTTC
CDR3: CASSPLGGGLYNEQFF

J: TRBJ2-1
D: TRBD2
V: TRBV6-5
size: NA
DNA: TGTGCCAGCAGTTACAGTGGCGGGAGGAACGATGAGCAGTTCTTC
CDR3: CASSYSGGRNDEQFF

J: TRBJ1-1
D: TRBD1
V: TRBV19
size: NA
DNA: TGTGCCAGTAGTACCGACAGGGGGACTGAAGCTTTCTTT
CDR3: CASSTDRGTEAFF

J: TRBJ2-3
D: NA
V: TRBV5-1
size: NA
DNA: TGCGCCAGCAGGGGTCCTTCAGGGTCTAGCACAGATACGCAGTATTTT
CDR3: CASRGPSGSSTDTQYF

J: TRBJ1-1
D: NA
V: TRBV6-5
size: NA
DNA: TGTGCCAGCAGTGCCCTAATGTGGACTGAAGCTTTCTTT
CDR3: CASSALMWTEAFF

J: TRBJ1-1
D: TRBD1
V: TRBV6-1
size: NA
DNA: TGTGCCAGCGGCTGCGGGACAGGGGGCCCAGAAGCTTTCTTT
CDR3: CASGCGTGGPEAFF

J: TRBJ1-1
D: TRBD1
V: TRBV30
size: NA
DNA: TGTGCCTGGAGAAGGGTCACAGGGGGCGTCACTGAAGCTTTCTTT
CDR3: CAWRRVTGGVTEAFF

J: TRBJ2-5
D: TRBD2
V: TRBV10-2
size: NA
DNA: TGCGCCAGCAGCCCCCGGACTAGCGGAGTTCAAGAGACCCAGTACTTC
CDR3: CASSPRTSGVQETQYF

J: TRBJ1-6
D: NA
V: TRBV5-6
size: NA
DNA: TGTGCCAGCAGCTTCCACCCCAGCTCCTATAATTCACCCCTCCACTTT
CDR3: CASSFHPSSYNSPLHF

J: TRBJ2-5
D: NA
V: TRBV15
size: NA
DNA: TGTGCCACCAGCCGCCGGTACGTGGAGCGGCAAGAGACCCAGTACTTC
CDR3: CATSRRYVERQETQYF

J: TRBJ2-5
D: NA
V: TRBV10-3
size: NA
DNA: TGTGCCACTGGGGACGGTCCAGGGGGGGAGACCCAGTACTTC
CDR3: CATGDGPGGETQYF